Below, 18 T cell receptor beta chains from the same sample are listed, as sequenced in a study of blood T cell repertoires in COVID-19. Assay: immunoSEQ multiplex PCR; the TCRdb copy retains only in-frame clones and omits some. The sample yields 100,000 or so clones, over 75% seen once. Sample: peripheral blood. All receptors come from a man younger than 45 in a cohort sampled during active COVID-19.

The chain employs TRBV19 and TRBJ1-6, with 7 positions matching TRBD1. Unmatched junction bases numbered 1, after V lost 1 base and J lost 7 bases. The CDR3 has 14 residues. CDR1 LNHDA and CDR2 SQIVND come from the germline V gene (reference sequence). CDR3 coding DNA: TGTGCCAGTAGTATAGCACAGGGGAATTCACCCCTCCACTTT. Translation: CASSIAQGNSPLHF. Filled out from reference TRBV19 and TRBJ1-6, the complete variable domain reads DGGITQSPKYLFRKEGQNVTLSCEQNLNHDAMYWYRQDPGQGLRLIYYSQIVNDFQKGDIAEGYSVSREKKESFPLTVTSAQKNPTAFYLCASSIAQGNSPLHFGNGTRLTVT.

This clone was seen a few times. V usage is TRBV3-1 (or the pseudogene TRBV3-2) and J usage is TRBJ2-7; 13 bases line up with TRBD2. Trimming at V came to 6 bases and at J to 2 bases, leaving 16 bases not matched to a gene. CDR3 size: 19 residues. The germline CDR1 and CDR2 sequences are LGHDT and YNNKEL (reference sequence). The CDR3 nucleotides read TGTGCCAGCAGTCCGAGCCATCGGGGACTAGCGGGGCGACCCTACGAGCAGTACTTC. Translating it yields CASSPSHRGLAGRPYEQYF.

CDR3 bases: TGTGCCAGCAGCCAAGCGACGTGGGGAGTCTATGGCTACACCTTC. Amino acid sequence: CASSQATWGVYGYTF. The chain combines TRBV3-1 (or the pseudogene TRBV3-2) with TRBJ1-2; no reliable D call. V was pared by 1 base and J by 4 bases, with 13 bases between. CDR3 length: 15 residues. Germline V CDR1 and CDR2: LGHDT, YNNKEL (reference sequence).

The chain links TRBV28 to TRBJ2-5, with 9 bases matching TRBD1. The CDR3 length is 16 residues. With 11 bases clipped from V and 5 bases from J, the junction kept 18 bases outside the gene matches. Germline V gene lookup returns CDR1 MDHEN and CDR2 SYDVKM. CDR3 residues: CASLGGQGGAMETQYF. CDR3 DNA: TGTGCCTCCTTGGGGGGACAGGGTGGGGCAATGGAGACCCAGTACTTC.

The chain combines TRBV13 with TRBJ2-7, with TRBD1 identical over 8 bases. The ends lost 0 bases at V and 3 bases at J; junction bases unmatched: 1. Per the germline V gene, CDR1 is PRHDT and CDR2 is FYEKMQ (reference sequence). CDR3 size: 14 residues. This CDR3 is CASSLGDRGYEQYF. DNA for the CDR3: TGTGCCAGCAGCTTAGGTGACAGGGGCTACGAGCAGTACTTC.

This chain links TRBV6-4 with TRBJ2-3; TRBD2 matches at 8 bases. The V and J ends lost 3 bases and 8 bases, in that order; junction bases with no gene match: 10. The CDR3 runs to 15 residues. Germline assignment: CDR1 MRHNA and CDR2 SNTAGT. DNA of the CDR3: TGTGCCAGCAGTGAGGGACTAGGAGAAGGGGGTACGCAGTATTTT. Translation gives CASSEGLGEGGTQYF.

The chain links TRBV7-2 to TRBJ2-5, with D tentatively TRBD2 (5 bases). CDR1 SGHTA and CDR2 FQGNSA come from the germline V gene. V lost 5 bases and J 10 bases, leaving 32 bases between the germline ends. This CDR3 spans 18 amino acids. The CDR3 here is CASSPPPSWAPDLGSQYF. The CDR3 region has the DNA TGTGCCAGCAGCCCTCCGCCGTCGTGGGCCCCAGACCTGGGGAGCCAGTACTTC.

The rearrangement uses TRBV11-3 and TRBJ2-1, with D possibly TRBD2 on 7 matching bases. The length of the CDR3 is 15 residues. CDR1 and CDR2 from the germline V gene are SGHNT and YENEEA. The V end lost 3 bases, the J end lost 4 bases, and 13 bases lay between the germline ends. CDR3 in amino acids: CASSLGGAGYNEQFF. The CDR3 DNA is TGTGCCAGCAGCTTGGGGGGGGCAGGGTACAATGAGCAGTTCTTC.

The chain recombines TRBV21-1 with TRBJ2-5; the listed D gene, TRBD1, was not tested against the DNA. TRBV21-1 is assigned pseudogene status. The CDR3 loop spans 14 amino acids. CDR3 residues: CASSKQGVEETQYF. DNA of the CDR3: TGTGCCAGCAGCAAACAGGGGGTGGAGGAGACCCAGTACTTC.

The CDR3 region has the DNA TGTGCCAGCAGCTTAAGGACAGGGCAAGGAAACACCATATATTTT. Translated: CASSLRTGQGNTIYF. V usage is TRBV7-2 and J usage is TRBJ1-3, with 8 bases fitting TRBD1. Germline values: CDR1 SGHTA, CDR2 FQGNSA. The CDR3 contains 15 residues. Trimming removed 2 bases from V and 4 bases from J; junction bases left unmatched: 4.

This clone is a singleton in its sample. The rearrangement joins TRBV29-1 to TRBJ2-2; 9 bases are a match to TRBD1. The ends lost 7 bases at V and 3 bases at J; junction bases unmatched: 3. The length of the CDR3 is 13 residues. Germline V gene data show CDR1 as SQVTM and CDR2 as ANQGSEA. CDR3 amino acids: CSGGQGYTGELFF. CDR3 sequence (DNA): TGCAGCGGGGGACAGGGATACACCGGGGAGCTGTTTTTT.

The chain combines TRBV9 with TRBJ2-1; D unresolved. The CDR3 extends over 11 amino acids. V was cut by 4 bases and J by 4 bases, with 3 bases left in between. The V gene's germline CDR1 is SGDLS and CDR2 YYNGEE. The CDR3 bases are TGTGCCAGCAGCCGTTACAATGAGCAGTTCTTC. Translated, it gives CASSRYNEQFF.

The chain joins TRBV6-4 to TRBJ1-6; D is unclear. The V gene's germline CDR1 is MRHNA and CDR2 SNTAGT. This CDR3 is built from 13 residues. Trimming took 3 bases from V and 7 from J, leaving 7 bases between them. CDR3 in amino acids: CASSETENSPLHF. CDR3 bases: TGTGCCAGCAGTGAAACGGAGAATTCACCCCTCCACTTT.

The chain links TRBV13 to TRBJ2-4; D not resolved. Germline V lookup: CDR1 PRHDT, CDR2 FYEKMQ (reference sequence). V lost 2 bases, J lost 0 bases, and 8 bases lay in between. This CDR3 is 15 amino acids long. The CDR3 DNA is TGTGCCAGCAGCTTAATAGCCGAAGCCAAAAACATTCAGTACTTC. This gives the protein CASSLIAEAKNIQYF.

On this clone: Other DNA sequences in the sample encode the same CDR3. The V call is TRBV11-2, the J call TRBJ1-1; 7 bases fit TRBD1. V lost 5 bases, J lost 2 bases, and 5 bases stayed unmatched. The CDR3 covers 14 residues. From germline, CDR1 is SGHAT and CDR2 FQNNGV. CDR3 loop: CASSPTGANTEAFF. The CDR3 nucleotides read TGTGCCAGCAGCCCTACAGGGGCCAACACTGAAGCTTTCTTT.

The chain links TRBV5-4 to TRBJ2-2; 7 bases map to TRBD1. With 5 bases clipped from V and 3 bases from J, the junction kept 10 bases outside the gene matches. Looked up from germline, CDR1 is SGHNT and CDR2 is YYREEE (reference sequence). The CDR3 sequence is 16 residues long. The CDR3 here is CASSLTQGVYTGELFF. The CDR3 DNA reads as TGTGCCAGCAGTCTGACGCAGGGGGTGTACACCGGGGAGCTGTTTTTT. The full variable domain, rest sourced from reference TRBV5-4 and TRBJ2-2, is ETGVTQSPTHLIKTRGQQVTLRCSSQSGHNTVSWYQQALGQGPQFIFQYYREEENGRGNFPPRFSGLQFPNYSSELNVNALELDDSALYLCASSLTQGVYTGELFFGEGSRLTVL.

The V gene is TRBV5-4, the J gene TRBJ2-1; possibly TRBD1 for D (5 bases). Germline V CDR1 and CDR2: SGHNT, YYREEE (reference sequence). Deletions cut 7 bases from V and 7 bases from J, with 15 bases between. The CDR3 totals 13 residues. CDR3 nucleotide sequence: TGTGCCAGCGGAACTCTAGGGGTGAATGAGCAGTTCTTC. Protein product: CASGTLGVNEQFF.

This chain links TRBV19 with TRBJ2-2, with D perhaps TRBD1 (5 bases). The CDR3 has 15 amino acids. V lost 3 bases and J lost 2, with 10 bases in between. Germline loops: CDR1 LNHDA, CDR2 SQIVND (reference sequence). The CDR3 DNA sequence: TGTGCCAGTAGTATCAGGGAAAGAAACACCGGGGAGCTGTTTTTT. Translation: CASSIRERNTGELFF.